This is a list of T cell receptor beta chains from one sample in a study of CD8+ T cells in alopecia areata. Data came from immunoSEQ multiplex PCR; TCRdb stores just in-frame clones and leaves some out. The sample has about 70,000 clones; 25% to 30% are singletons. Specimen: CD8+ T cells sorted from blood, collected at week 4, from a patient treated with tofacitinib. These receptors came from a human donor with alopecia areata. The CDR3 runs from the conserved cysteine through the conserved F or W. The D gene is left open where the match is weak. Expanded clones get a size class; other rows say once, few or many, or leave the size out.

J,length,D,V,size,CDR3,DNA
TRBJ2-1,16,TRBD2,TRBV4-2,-,CASSQEASGSYNEQFF,TGTGCCAGCAGCCAAGAGGCTAGCGGCTCCTACAATGAGCAGTTCTTC
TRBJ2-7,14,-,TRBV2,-,CASSAGTGPYEQYF,TGTGCCAGCAGTGCCGGGACTGGCCCCTACGAGCAGTACTTC
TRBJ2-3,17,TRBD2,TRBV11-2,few,CASRSGTSGRGPDTQYF,TGTGCCAGCAGATCCGGGACTAGCGGGAGAGGTCCAGATACGCAGTATTTT
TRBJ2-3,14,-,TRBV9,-,CASSPNDWVGTQYF,TGTGCCAGCAGCCCCAATGACTGGGTTGGTACGCAGTATTTT
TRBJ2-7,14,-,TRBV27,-,CASSFQGRGYEQYF,TGTGCCAGCAGTTTCCAGGGACGAGGCTACGAGCAGTACTTC
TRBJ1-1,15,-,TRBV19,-,CASSIDPGAQTEAFF,TGTGCCAGTAGTATAGATCCGGGGGCGCAGACTGAAGCTTTCTTT
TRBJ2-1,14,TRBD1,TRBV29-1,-,CSGRGQGAVSEQFF,TGCAGCGGCAGGGGACAGGGGGCCGTAAGTGAGCAGTTCTTC
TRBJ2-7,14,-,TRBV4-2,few,CASSQDFGLWEQYF,TGTGCCAGCAGCCAAGATTTTGGGCTTTGGGAGCAATACTTC
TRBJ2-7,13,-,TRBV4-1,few,CASSQVPSYEQYF,TGCGCCAGCAGCCAAGTACCTTCCTACGAGCAGTACTTC
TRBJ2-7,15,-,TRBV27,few,CASSTRTQVLYEQYF,TGTGCCAGCAGTACCCGGACTCAAGTTCTCTACGAGCAGTACTTC
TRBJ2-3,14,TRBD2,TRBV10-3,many,CAISATSGTDTQYF,TGTGCCATCAGTGCGACTAGCGGCACAGATACGCAGTATTTT
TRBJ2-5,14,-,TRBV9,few,CASSVGDTQETQYF,TGTGCCAGCAGCGTAGGGGACACGCAAGAGACCCAGTACTTC
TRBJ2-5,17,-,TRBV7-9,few,CASSLVGAAEYQETQYF,TGTGCCAGCAGCTTAGTAGGGGCAGCGGAGTACCAAGAGACCCAGTACTTC
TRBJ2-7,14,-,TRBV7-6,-,CASSFSSAGREQYF,TGTGCCAGCAGCTTCTCCAGCGCGGGGCGCGAGCAGTACTTC
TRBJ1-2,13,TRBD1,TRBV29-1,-,CSVAEAGQDLCTF,TGCAGCGTTGCGGAGGCCGGACAGGATTTATGCACCTTC
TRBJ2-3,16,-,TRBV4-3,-,CASSPGVGESTDTQYF,TGCGCCAGCAGCCCGGGGGTAGGCGAGAGCACAGATACGCAGTATTTT
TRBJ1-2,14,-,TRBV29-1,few,CSVTRDTPNYGYTF,TGCAGCGTCACCCGGGACACACCTAACTATGGCTACACCTTC
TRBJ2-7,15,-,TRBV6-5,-,CASSLEPGGRDEQYF,TGTGCCAGCAGCCTAGAACCCGGGGGTAGGGACGAGCAGTACTTC
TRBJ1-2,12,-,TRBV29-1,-,CSVEGAEYGYTF,TGCAGCGTTGAAGGGGCCGAGTATGGCTACACCTTC
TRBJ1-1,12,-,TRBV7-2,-,CASSFGGSEAFF,TGTGCCAGCAGCTTCGGGGGATCTGAAGCTTTCTTT
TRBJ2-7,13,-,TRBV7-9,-,CASRGPESYEQYF,TGTGCCAGCCGGGGGCCGGAGTCCTACGAGCAGTACTTC
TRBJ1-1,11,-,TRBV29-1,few,CSVPRNTEAFF,TGCAGCGTTCCCCGGAACACTGAAGCTTTCTTT
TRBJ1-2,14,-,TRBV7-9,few,CASSLASDSYGYTF,TGTGCCAGCAGCTTAGCGTCGGACAGCTATGGCTACACCTTC
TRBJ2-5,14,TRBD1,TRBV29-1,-,CSVNGQGIEETQYF,TGCAGCGTAAACGGACAGGGCATCGAAGAGACCCAGTACTTC
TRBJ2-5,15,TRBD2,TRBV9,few,CASSPGTSMTETQYF,TGTGCCAGCAGCCCCGGGACTAGCATGACGGAGACCCAGTACTTC
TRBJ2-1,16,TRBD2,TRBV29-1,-,CSVEGTRGRRSNEQFF,TGCAGCGTTGAAGGGACTAGAGGGAGGCGATCCAATGAGCAGTTCTTC
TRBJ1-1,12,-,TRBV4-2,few,CASSLGDTEAFF,TGTGCCAGCAGCCTGGGGGACACTGAAGCTTTCTTT
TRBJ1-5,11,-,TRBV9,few,CASSVVKPQHF,TGTGCCAGCAGCGTAGTAAAGCCCCAGCATTTT
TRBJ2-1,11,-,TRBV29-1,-,CSVRFGVEQFF,TGCAGCGTCCGGTTTGGGGTTGAGCAGTTCTTC